Ten or more counts support the clone carrying this T cell receptor beta chain. Its antigen is still unknown. The sample belongs to a study of Graves' ophthalmopathy and Graves' hyperthyroidism. Study at large: Upon initial diagnosis and before any treatment, peripheral blood was collected.

Overall study results and limits: Also, most clonotypes expanded in the thyroid above 0.001 frequency appeared in blood. Using a 13-signature model, the authors split ophthalmopathy from stable hyperthyroidism, with under 90% sensitivity and 81.08% specificity.

The CDR3 is 15 amino acids. The germline V gene has CDR1 MDHEN and CDR2 SYDVKM. V was cut by 6 bases and J by 4 bases, with 16 bases left in between. Amplification targeted the TCR beta CDR3 regions, with RNA transcripts as the source material. An opening RT-PCR round employed HTBI primers and preceded a second-round multiplex PCR. TCRdb reprocessed the multiplex PCR reads with MiXCR, giving one entry per CDR3 protein. The table lists approximately 210,000 distinct CDR3 sequences, approximately 29% of them singletons. The sequencing sample was made of peripheral blood. V gene TRBV28 combines with J gene TRBJ1-5, with D possibly being TRBD1 (6 bases). This receptor was identified in a man between 50 and 59 years old with Graves' ophthalmopathy. CDR3: CASSLQGAGNQPQHF. For the CDR3, the DNA is TGTGCCAGCAGCTTACAGGGAGCGGGTAATCAGCCCCAGCATTTT.